The clone carrying this T cell receptor beta chain was detected only once. Its cognate antigen is unknown. V gave up 3 bases and J gave up 6 bases; unmatched junction bases: 8. Germline V gene lookup returns CDR1 SQVTM and CDR2 ANQGSEA. The CDR3 contains 13 residues. These data originate in a study of T cell responses to AZD1222 COVID-19 vaccine. Libraries were prepared by immunoSEQ multiplex PCR; TCRdb keeps only in-frame clonotypes and omits some of them. The table has approximately 150,000 clones, roughly 93% seen once. Findings and caveats of the study: Nearly half of spike-specific TCRs reportedly go after variant regions that carry no mutations. Females outnumbered males among donors, who were mostly white British; clonal diversity was possibly underestimated. Receipt of two AZD1222 doses was followed by a rise in Spike-specific TCR breadth and depth.

The clonotype comes from an adult who received the AZD1222 COVID-19 vaccine. Source: peripheral blood, taken 28 days after the second AZD1222 dose. The genes are TRBV29-1 and TRBJ2-7, with 7 positions matching TRBD2. The CDR3 DNA reads as TGCAGCGTTGATTTTGGGGGGGTCGGCGAGCAGTACTTC. It yields the protein CSVDFGGVGEQYF.